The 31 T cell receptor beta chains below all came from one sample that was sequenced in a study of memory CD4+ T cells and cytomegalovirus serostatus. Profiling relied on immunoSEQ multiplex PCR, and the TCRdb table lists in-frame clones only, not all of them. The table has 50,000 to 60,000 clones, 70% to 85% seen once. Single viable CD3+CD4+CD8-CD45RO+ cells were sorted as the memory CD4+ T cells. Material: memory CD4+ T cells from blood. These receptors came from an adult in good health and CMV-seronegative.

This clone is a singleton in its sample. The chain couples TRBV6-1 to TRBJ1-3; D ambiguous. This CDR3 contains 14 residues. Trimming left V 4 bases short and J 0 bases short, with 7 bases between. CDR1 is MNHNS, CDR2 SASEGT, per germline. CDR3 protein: CASSVRVSGNTIYF. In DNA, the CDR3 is TGTGCCAGCAGTGTGAGGGTCTCTGGAAACACCATATATTTT.

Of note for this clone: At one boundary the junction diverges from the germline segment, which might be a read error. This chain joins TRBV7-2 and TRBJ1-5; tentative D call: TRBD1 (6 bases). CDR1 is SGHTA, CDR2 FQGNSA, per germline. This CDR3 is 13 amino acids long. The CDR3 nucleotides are TGTGCCAGCAGCTTAGATTTCAGGGGCGCCTCGGATTTT. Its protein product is CASSLDFRGASDF.

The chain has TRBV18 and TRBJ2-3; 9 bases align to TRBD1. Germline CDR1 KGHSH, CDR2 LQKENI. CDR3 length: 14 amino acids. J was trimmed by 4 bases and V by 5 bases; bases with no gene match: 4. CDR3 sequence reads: CASSGTGSADTQYF. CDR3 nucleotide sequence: TGTGCCAGCTCAGGGACAGGGTCAGCAGATACGCAGTATTTT.

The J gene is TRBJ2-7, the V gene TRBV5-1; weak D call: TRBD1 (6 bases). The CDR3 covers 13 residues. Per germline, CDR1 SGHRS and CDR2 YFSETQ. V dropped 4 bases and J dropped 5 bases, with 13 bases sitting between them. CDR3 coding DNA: TGCGCCAGCAGCATATTACAGGGAAACGAGCAGTACTTC. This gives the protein CASSILQGNEQYF.

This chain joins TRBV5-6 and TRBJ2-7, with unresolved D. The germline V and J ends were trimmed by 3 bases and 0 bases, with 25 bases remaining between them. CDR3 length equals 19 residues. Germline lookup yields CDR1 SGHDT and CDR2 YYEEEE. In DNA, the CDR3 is TGTGCCAGCAGCTCCTACTTCTGGATGGAACCCTGGAGCTCCTACGAGCAGTACTTC. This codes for CASSSYFWMEPWSSYEQYF.

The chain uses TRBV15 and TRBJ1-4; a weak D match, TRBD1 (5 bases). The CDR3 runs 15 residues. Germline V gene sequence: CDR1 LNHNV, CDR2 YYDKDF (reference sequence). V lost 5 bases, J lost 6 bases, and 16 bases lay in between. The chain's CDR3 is CATSQPGGRYEKLFF. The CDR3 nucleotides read TGTGCCACCAGCCAACCGGGGGGTCGGTATGAAAAACTGTTTTTT.

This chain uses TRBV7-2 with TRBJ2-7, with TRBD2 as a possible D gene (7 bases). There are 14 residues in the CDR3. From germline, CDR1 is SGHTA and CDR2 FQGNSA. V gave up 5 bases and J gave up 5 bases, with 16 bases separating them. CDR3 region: CASSPGGQGNEQYF. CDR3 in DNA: TGTGCCAGCAGCCCGGGGGGTCAGGGGAACGAGCAGTACTTC.

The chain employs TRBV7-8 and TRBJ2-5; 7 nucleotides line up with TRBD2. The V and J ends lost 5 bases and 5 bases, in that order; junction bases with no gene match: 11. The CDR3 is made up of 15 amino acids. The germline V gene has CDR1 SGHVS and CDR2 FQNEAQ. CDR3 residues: CASSATASSGETQYF. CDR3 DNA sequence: TGTGCCAGCAGCGCTACAGCGAGTAGCGGGGAGACCCAGTACTTC.

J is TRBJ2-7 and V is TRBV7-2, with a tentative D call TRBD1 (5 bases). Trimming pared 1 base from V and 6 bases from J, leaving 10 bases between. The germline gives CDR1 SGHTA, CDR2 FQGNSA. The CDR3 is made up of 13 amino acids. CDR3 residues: CASSLEGVGEQYF. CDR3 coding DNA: TGTGCCAGCAGCTTAGAAGGGGTGGGCGAGCAGTACTTC.

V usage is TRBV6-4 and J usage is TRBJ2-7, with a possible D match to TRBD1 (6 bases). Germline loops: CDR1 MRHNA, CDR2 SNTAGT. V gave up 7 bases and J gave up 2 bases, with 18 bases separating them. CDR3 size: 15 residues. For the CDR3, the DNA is TGTGCCAGCACGAGAACAGGGAGTTTAGCCTACGAGCAGTACTTC. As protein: CASTRTGSLAYEQYF.

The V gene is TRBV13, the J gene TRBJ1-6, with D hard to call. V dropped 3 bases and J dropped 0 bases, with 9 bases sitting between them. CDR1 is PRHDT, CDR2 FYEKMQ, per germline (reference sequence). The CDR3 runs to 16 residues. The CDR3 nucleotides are TGTGCCAGCAGCTTTGGAGCCCGCTCCTATAATTCACCCCTCCACTTT. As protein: CASSFGARSYNSPLHF.

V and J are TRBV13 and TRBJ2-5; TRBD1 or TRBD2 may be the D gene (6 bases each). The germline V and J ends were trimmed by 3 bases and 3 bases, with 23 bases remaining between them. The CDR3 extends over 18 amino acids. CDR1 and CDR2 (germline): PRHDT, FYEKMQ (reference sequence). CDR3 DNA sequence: TGTGCCAGCAGCTTGAAAGGGGGGATAATGGTTGGGAAAGAGACCCAGTACTTC. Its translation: CASSLKGGIMVGKETQYF.

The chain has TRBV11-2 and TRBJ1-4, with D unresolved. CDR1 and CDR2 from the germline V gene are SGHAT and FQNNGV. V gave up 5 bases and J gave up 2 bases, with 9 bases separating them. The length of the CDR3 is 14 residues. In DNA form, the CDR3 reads TGTGCCAGCAGCCTTACGGCTACTAATGAAAAACTGTTTTTT. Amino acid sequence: CASSLTATNEKLFF. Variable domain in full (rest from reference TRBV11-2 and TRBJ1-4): EAGVAQSPRYKIIEKRQSVAFWCNPISGHATLYWYQQILGQGPKLLIQFQNNGVVDDSQLPKDRFSAERLKGVDSTLKIQPAKLEDSAVYLCASSLTATNEKLFFGSGTQLSVL.

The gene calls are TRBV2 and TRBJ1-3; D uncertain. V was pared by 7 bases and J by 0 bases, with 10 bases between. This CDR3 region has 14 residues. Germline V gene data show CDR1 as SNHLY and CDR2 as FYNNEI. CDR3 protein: CASNTGNSGNTIYF. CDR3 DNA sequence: TGTGCCAGCAACACCGGGAACTCTGGAAACACCATATATTTT.

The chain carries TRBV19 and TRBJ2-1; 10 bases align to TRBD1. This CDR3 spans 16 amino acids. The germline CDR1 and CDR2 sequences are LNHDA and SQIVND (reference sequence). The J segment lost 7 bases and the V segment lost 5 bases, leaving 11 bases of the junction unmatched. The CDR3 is CASSDKTGGAGNEQFF. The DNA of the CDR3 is TGTGCCAGTAGTGATAAGACAGGGGGCGCGGGGAATGAGCAGTTCTTC.

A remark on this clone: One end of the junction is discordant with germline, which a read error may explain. The CDR3 sequence is CASSERTYVELVF. CDR3 nucleotides: TGTGCCAGCAGTGAGAGGACATACGTTGAACTGGTCTTT. The V and J genes are TRBV2 and TRBJ1-1, with D possibly being TRBD1 (5 bases). Germline lookup yields CDR1 SNHLY and CDR2 FYNNEI. The CDR3 length is 13 residues.

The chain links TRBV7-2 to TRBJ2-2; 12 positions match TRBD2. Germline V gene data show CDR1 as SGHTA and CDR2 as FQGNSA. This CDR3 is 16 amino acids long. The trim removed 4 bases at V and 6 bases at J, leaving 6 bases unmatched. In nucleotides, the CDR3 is TGTGCCAGCAGCTCCCTAGCGGGGGGGCAGGCCGGGGAGCTGTTTTTT. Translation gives CASSSLAGGQAGELFF.

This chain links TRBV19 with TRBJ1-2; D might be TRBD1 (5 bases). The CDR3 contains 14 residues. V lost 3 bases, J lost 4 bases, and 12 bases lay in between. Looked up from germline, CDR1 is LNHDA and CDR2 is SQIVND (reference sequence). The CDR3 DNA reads TGTGCCAGTAGTATGGCCCGGGGGAGCTATGGCTACACCTTC. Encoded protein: CASSMARGSYGYTF.

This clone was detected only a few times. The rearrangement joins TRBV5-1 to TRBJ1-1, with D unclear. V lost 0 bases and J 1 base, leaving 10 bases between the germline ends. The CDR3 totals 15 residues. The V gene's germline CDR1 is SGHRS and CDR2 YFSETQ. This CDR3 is CASSLGVAKNTEAFF. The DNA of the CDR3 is TGCGCCAGCAGCTTGGGGGTTGCCAAGAACACTGAAGCTTTCTTT.

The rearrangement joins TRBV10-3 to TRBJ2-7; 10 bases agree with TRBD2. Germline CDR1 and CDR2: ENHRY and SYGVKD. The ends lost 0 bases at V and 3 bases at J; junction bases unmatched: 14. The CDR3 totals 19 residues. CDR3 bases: TGTGCCATCAGTGAGTCGACGCTAGCGGGGGCCTCCCTCAGCTACGAGCAGTACTTC. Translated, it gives CAISESTLAGASLSYEQYF.

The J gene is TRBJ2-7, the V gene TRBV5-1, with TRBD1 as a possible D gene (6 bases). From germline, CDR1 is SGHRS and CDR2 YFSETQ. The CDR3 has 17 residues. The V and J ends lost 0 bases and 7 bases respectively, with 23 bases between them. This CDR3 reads CASSLVPTGDTKGEQYF. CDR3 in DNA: TGCGCCAGCAGCTTGGTTCCCACCGGGGACACTAAAGGGGAGCAGTACTTC.

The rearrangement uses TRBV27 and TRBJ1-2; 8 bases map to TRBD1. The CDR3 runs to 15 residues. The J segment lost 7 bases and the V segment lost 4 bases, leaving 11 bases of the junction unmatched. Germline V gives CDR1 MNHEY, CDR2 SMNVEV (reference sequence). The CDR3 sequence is CASSSPRTGSVGYTF. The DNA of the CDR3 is TGTGCCAGCAGTTCCCCCCGGACAGGGAGTGTTGGCTACACCTTC.

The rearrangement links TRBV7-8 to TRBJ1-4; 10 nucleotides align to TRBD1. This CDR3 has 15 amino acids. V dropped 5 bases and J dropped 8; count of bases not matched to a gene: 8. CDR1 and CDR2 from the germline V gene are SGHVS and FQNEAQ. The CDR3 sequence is CASSQAGTGEEKLFF. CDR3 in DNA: TGTGCCAGCAGCCAGGCCGGGACAGGGGAGGAAAAACTGTTTTTT. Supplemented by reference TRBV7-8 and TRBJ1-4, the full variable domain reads GAGVSQSPRYKVAKRGQDVALRCDPISGHVSLFWYQQALGQGPEFLTYFQNEAQLDKSGLPSDRFFAERPEGSVSTLKIQRTQQEDSAVYLCASSQAGTGEEKLFFGSGTQLSVL.

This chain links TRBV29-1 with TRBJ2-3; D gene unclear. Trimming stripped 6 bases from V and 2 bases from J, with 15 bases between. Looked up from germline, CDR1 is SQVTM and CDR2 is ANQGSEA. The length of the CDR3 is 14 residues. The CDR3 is CSVLKPLHTDTQYF. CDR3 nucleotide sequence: TGCAGCGTCCTAAAGCCCCTACACACAGATACGCAGTATTTT.

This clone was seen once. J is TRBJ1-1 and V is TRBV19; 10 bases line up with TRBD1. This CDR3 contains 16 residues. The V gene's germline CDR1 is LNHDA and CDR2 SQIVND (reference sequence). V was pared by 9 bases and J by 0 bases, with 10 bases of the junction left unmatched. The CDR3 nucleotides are TGTGCCAGCACCTCTATGGACAGGGGGGTGAACACTGAAGCTTTCTTT. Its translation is CASTSMDRGVNTEAFF.

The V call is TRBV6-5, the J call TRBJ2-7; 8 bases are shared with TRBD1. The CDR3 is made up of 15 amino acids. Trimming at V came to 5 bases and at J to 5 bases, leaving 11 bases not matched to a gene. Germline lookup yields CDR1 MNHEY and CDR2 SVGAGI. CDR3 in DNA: TGTGCCAGCAGTATTCGAGGGACAGGTGGTGACGAGCAGTACTTC. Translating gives CASSIRGTGGDEQYF.

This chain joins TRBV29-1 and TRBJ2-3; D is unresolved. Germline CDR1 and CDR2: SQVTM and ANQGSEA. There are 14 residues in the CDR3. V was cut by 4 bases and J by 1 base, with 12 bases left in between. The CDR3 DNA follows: TGCAGCGTTGCATCTCCGGCGGGCACAGATACGCAGTATTTT. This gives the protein CSVASPAGTDTQYF.

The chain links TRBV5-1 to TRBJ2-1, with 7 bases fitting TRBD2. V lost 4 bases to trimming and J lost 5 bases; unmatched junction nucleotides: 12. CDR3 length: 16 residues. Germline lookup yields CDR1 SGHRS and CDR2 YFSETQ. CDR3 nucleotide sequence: TGCGCCAGCAGCCCTACAGCGGGGTCGACGAACAATGAGCAGTTCTTC. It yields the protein CASSPTAGSTNNEQFF.

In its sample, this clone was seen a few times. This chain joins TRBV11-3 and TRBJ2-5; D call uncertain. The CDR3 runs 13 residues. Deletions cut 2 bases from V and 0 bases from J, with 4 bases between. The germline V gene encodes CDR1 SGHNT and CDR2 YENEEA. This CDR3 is CASSLQHQETQYF. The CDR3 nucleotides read TGTGCCAGCAGCTTACAACACCAAGAGACCCAGTACTTC.

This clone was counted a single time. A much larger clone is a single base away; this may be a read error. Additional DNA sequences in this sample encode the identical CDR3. The CDR3 region is CASSPPGDTEAFF. The CDR3 DNA reads TGTGCCAGCTCACCACCCGGGGACACTGAAGCTTTCTTT. The rearrangement joins TRBV18 to TRBJ1-1; D gene ambiguous. Trimming stripped 0 bases from V and 3 bases from J, with 5 bases between. CDR3 size: 13 residues. Germline values: CDR1 KGHSH, CDR2 LQKENI.

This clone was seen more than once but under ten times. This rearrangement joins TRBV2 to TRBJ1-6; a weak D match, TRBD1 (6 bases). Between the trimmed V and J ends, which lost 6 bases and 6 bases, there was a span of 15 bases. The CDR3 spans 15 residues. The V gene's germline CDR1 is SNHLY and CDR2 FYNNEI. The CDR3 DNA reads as TGTGCCAGCAGAGGACAGCGTTTCGCTAATTCACCCCTCCACTTT. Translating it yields CASRGQRFANSPLHF.